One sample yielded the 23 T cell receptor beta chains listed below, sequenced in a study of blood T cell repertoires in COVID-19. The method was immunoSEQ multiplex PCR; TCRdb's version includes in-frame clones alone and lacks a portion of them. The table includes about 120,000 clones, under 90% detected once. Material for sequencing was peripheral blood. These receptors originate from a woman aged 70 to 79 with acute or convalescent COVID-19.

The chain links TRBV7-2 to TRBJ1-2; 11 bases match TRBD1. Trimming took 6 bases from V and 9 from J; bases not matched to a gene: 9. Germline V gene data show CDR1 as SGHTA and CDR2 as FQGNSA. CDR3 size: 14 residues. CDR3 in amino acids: CASSPGQGALRYTF. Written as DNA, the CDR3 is TGTGCCAGCAGTCCCGGACAGGGGGCCCTCCGCTACACCTTC.

CDR3: CASSLGLTIDAETQYF. CDR3 coding DNA: TGTGCCAGCAGCTTAGGACTTACCATTGACGCAGAGACCCAGTACTTC. The J gene is TRBJ2-5, the V gene TRBV7-6; D is unclear. CDR3 size: 16 residues. V lost 1 base, J lost 4 bases, and 16 bases lay in between. Germline V gene data show CDR1 as SGHVS and CDR2 as FNYEAQ.

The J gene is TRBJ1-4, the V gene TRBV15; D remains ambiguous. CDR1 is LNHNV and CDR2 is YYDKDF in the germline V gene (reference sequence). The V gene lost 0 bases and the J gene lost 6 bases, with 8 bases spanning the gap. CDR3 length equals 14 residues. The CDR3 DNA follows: TGTGCCACCAGCAGAGACGGGATCTATGAAAAACTGTTTTTT. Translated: CATSRDGIYEKLFF.

The CDR3 spells CASTRGGTYNEQFF. CDR3 coding DNA: TGTGCCAGCACGCGCGGGGGGACCTACAATGAGCAGTTCTTC. The gene calls are TRBV3-1 (or the pseudogene TRBV3-2) and TRBJ2-1, with TRBD2 matching over 8 bases. The germline V gene has CDR1 LGHDT and CDR2 YNNKEL (reference sequence). Unmatched junction bases numbered 4, after V lost 7 bases and J lost 2 bases. The CDR3 runs 14 residues.

DNA of the CDR3: TGCGCCAGCAGCCCAGGACTAGCGGAAAGCACAGATACGCAGTATTTT. This codes for CASSPGLAESTDTQYF. The genes are TRBV5-1 and TRBJ2-3; 10 nucleotides match TRBD2. J gave up 0 bases and V 4 bases, and 5 bases lay outside the gene matches. The CDR3 has 16 amino acids. The V gene's germline CDR1 is SGHRS and CDR2 YFSETQ.

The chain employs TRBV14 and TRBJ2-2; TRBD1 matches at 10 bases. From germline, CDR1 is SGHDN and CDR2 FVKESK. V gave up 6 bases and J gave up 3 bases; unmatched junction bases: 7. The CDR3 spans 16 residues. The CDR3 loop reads CASRPIGTGDTGELFF. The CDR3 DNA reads TGTGCCAGCAGACCCATCGGGACAGGGGACACCGGGGAGCTGTTTTTT.

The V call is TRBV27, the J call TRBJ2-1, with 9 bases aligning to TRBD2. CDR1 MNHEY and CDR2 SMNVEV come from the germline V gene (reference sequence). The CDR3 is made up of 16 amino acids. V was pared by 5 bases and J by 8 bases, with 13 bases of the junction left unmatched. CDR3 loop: CASSPQAVAGVHEQFF. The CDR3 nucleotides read TGTGCCAGCAGTCCCCAAGCGGTAGCGGGGGTTCATGAGCAGTTCTTC.

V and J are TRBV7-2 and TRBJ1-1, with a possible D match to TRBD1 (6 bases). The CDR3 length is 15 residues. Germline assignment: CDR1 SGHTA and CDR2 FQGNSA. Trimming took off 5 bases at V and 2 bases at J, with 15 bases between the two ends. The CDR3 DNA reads TGTGCCAGCAGCACCCGCAGGGGACCAAACACTGAAGCTTTCTTT. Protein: CASSTRRGPNTEAFF.

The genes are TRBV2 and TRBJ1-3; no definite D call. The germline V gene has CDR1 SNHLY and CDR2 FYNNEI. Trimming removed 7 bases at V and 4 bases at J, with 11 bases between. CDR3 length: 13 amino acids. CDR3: CASTWLGGNTIYF. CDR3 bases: TGTGCCAGCACGTGGTTGGGCGGAAACACCATATATTTT. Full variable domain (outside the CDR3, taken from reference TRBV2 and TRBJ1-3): EPEVTQTPSHQVTQMGQEVILRCVPISNHLYFYWYRQILGQKVEFLVSFYNNEISEKSEIFDDQFSVERPDGSNFTLKIRSTKLEDSAMYFCASTWLGGNTIYFGEGSWLTVV.

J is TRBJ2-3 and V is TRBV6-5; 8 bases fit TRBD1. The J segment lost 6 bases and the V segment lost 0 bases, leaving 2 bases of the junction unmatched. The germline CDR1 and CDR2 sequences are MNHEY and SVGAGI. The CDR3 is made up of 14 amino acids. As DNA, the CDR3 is TGTGCCAGCAGTTACTCAAACAGGGGGGATACGCAGTATTTT. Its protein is CASSYSNRGDTQYF.

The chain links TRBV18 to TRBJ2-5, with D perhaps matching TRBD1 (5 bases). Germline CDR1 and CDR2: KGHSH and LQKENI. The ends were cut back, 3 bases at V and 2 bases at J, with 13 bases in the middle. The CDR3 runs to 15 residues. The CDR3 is CASSPRQSPQETQYF. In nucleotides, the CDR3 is TGTGCCAGCTCACCCCGACAGTCACCACAAGAGACCCAGTACTTC.

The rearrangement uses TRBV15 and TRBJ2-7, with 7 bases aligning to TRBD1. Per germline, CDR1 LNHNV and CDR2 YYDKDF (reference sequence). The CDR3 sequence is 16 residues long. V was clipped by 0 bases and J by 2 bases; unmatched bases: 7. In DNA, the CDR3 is TGTGCCACCAGCAGAGAAGGAACAGGGGAAACCTACGAGCAGTACTTC. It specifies CATSREGTGETYEQYF.

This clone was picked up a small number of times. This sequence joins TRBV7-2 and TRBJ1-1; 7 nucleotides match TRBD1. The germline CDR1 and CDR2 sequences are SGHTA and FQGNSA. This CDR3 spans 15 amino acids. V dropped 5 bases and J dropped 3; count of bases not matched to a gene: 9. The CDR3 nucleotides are TGTGCCAGCAGCCCCCGGAGCAGGGGGGACACTGAAGCTTTCTTT. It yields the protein CASSPRSRGDTEAFF.

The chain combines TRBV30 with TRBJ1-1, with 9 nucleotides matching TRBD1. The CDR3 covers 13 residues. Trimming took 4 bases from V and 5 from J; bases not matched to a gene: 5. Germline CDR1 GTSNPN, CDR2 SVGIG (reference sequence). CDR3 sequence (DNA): TGTGCCTGGAACCGACAGGGGGGTACTGAAGCTTTCTTT. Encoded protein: CAWNRQGGTEAFF.

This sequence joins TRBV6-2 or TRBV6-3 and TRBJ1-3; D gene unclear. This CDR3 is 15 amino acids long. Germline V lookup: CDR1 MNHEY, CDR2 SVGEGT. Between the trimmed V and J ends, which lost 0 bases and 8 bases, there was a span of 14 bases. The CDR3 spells CASSYSGARGDTIYF. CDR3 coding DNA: TGTGCCAGCAGTTACTCGGGAGCCCGAGGCGACACCATATATTTT.

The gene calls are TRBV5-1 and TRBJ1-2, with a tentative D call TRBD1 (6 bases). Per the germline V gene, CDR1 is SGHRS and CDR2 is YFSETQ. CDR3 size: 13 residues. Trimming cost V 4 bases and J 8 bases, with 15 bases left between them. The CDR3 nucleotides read TGCGCCAGCAGCATCGGGACATTGGAAGGCTACACCTTC. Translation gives CASSIGTLEGYTF.

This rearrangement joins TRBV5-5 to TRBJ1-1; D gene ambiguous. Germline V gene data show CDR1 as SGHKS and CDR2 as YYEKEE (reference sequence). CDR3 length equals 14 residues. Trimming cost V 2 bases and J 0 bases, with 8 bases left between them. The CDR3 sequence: CASSFFQVNTEAFF. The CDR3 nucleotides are TGTGCCAGCAGCTTTTTTCAGGTGAACACTGAAGCTTTCTTT.

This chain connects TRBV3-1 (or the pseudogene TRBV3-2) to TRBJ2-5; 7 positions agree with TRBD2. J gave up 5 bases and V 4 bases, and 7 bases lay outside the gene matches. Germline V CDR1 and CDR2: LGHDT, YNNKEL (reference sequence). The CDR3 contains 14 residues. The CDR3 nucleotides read TGTGCCAGCAGCCCCTGGGGGGGGATGGAGACCCAGTACTTC. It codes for CASSPWGGMETQYF.

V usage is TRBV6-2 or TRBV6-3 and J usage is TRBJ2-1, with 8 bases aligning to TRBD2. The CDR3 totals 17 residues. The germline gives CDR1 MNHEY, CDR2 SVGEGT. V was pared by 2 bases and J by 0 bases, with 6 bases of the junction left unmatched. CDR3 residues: CASSYDRRGVSYNEQFF. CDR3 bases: TGTGCCAGCAGTTACGACAGGCGGGGGGTCTCCTACAATGAGCAGTTCTTC.

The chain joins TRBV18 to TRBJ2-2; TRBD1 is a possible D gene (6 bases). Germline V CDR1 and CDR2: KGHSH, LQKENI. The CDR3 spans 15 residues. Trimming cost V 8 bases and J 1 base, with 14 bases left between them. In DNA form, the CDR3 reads TGTGCCAGCCAGCTACAGGGAAGGAACACCGGGGAGCTGTTTTTT. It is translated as CASQLQGRNTGELFF.

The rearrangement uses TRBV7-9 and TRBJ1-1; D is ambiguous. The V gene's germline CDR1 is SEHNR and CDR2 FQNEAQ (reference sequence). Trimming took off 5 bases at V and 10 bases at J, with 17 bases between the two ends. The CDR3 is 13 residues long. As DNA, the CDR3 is TGTGCCAGCAGCCCCGGTCTAGGCCGAGGAGCTTTCTTT. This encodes CASSPGLGRGAFF.

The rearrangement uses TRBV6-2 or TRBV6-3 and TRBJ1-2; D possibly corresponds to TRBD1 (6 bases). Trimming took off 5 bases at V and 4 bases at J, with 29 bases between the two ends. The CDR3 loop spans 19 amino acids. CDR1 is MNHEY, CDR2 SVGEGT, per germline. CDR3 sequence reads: CASSDTPSQGSRVGYGYTF. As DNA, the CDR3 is TGTGCCAGCAGTGATACTCCTTCACAGGGTAGCCGGGTCGGCTATGGCTACACCTTC.

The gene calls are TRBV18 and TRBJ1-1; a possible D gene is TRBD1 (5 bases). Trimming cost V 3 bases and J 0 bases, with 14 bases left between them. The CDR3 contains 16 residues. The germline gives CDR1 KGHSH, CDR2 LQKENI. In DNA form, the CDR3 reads TGTGCCAGCTCACCCATGGGGGGGGAGGTGAACACTGAAGCTTTCTTT. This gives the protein CASSPMGGEVNTEAFF.